Below are 4 T cell receptor beta chains sequenced from a single sample in a study of CD8+ T cells in alopecia areata. Extraction and reverse transcription of RNA yielded cDNA as the sequencing template. TCRdb's copy holds only in-frame clones and misses some; the assay was immunoSEQ multiplex PCR. The table has 200,000 to 250,000 clones, about 64% seen once. Treatment noted: oral pan-JAK inhibitor, 5-10 mg twice daily. Sequenced material: CD4+ T cells sorted from blood, taken at week 4, from a patient treated with tofacitinib. Receptors originate from a human donor with alopecia areata.

This chain links TRBV30 with TRBJ1-1; D unresolved. Germline V gene lookup returns CDR1 GTSNPN and CDR2 SVGIG (reference sequence). The CDR3 length is 12 residues. Between the trimmed V and J ends, which lost 3 bases and 1 base, there was a span of 6 bases. The CDR3 loop is CAWRQPNTEAFF. DNA of the CDR3: TGTGCCTGGAGACAGCCGAACACTGAAGCTTTCTTT.

In its sample, this clone was seen once. This chain uses TRBV28 with TRBJ2-5, with TRBD1 identical over 7 bases. Germline V gene sequence: CDR1 MDHEN, CDR2 SYDVKM. V was clipped by 4 bases and J by 4 bases; unmatched bases: 6. CDR3 length equals 14 residues. DNA for the CDR3: TGTGCCAGCAGTTCACAGGGGATAGGAGAGACCCAGTACTTC. It specifies CASSSQGIGETQYF.

Turning to this clone: One end of the junction fails to match germline, which may point to a read error. J is TRBJ2-2 and V is TRBV19; D is unresolved. This CDR3 contains 14 residues. Germline CDR1 LNHDA, CDR2 SQIVND (reference sequence). The CDR3 protein is CASNLGVSAGELFF. CDR3 nucleotides: TGTGCCAGTAATTTGGGTGTATCCGCCGGAGAGCTGTTTTTT.

This clone was recorded a few times. The chain combines TRBV4-1 with TRBJ2-1; 10 positions agree with TRBD2. There are 18 residues in the CDR3. The germline gives CDR1 MGHRA, CDR2 YSYEKL. V was clipped by 0 bases and J by 4 bases; unmatched bases: 9. The CDR3 reads CASSQEGRLAGIYNEQFF. The CDR3 coding sequence is TGCGCCAGCAGCCAAGAAGGGAGACTAGCGGGTATTTACAATGAGCAGTTCTTC.